These 11 T cell receptor beta chains share one sample of origin, sequenced in a study of spatial heterogeneity in lung cancer. What these receptors recognize is not known. MiXCR was run by TCRdb on the 5' RACE reads, yielding one entry per CDR3 protein. This table holds around 18,000 distinct CDR3 sequences, more than 9% found once. Findings and caveats of the study: The number of expanded tumor alpha and beta chains correlated with mutation number.

Time point of the sample: sample taken at primary tumor resection. This material consisted of lung tumor tissue, taken at surgery. The receptors were sampled from a female donor with early-stage non-small cell lung cancer.

Details on this clonotype: Because this beta chain is a stray read in a library intended to capture alpha chains, its abundance should not be given much weight. This chain links TRBV7-8 with TRBJ2-6; no clear D. Germline V gives CDR1 SGHVS, CDR2 FQNEAQ. V gave up 6 bases and J gave up 0 bases, with 15 bases separating them. The CDR3 has 17 amino acids. The CDR3 spells CASRGSPPSSGANVLTF. CDR3 nucleotides: TGTGCCAGCAGGGGGTCGCCCCCTTCCTCTGGGGCCAACGTCCTGACTTTC. Full variable domain (outside the CDR3, taken from reference TRBV7-8 and TRBJ2-6): GAGVSQSPRYKVAKRGQDVALRCDPISGHVSLFWYQQALGQGPEFLTYFQNEAQLDKSGLPSDRFFAERPEGSVSTLKIQRTQQEDSAVYLCASRGSPPSSGANVLTFGAGSRLTVL.

Details on this clonotype: This beta chain is a stray read from a library made for alpha chains; its abundance is not meaningful. The CDR3 protein is CAWSVPPRGRIRNTIYF. The CDR3 coding sequence is TGTGCCTGGAGTGTACCCCCCCGGGGCCGCATCAGAAACACCATATATTTT. The genes are TRBV30 and TRBJ1-3, with D possibly TRBD1 on 5 matching bases. CDR3 length equals 17 residues. In germline, CDR1 is GTSNPN, CDR2 SVGIG (reference sequence). Trimming cost V 0 bases and J 5 bases, with 20 bases left between them. Full variable domain (remainder filled in from reference TRBV30 and TRBJ1-3): SQTIHQWPATLVQPVGSPLSLECTVEGTSNPNLYWYRQAAGRGLQLLFYSVGIGQISSEVPQNLSASRPQDRQFILSSKKLLLSDSGFYLCAWSVPPRGRIRNTIYFGEGSWLTVV.

Regarding this clonotype: This beta chain is off target for a library built for alpha chains, so its abundance means little. J is TRBJ1-5 and V is TRBV28, with a possible D match to TRBD1 (6 bases). The CDR3 is 16 amino acids. V dropped 6 bases and J dropped 7 bases, with 22 bases sitting between them. CDR1 and CDR2 (germline): MDHEN, SYDVKM. CDR3 protein: CASRNSIAGANQPQHF. In DNA form, the CDR3 reads TGTGCCAGCAGAAATTCTATAGCGGGGGCAAACCAGCCCCAGCATTTT.

This clonotype was seen at least ten times. Found in a library prepared for alpha chains, this beta chain is an off-target read, and its abundance has little meaning. V is TRBV4-1 and J is TRBJ1-1, with 8 bases matching TRBD1. Germline CDR1 and CDR2: MGHRA and YSYEKL. The CDR3 is 19 amino acids. Unmatched junction bases numbered 25, after V lost 2 bases and J lost 11 bases. In nucleotides, the CDR3 is TGCGCCAGCAGCCAACATCGCCAGGACAGGAAGCCCAGGGGGCCCGGGGCTTTCTTT. Protein sequence: CASSQHRQDRKPRGPGAFF.

This clonotype showed up many times. Little can be read into the size of this beta chain, an off-target read in a library designed for alpha chains. This chain uses TRBV7-2 with TRBJ2-4; 12 nucleotides match TRBD2. Germline lookup yields CDR1 SGHTA and CDR2 FQGNSA. J lost 5 bases, V lost 0 bases, and 2 bases had no gene match. The CDR3 runs to 16 residues. DNA of the CDR3: TGTGCCAGCAGCTTAGCGACTAGCGGGGGAGAAAACATTCAGTACTTC. It codes for CASSLATSGGENIQYF.

This clonotype has only a few counts. Little can be read into the size of this beta chain, an off-target read in a library designed for alpha chains. The chain uses TRBV7-3 and TRBJ2-7; no firm D call. The V end lost 1 base, the J end lost 0 bases, and 7 bases lay between the germline ends. There are 14 residues in the CDR3. Germline V gene sequence: CDR1 SGHTA, CDR2 FQGTGA. For the CDR3, the DNA is TGTGCCAGCAGCTTAAGCGTGAACTCCTACGAGCAGTACTTC. Amino acid sequence: CASSLSVNSYEQYF.

This clonotype has ten or more counts. This beta chain represents an off-target read in a library built for alpha chains; its size is of limited meaning. This chain uses TRBV24-1 with TRBJ2-2; D is undetermined. CDR1 KGHDR and CDR2 SFDVKD come from the germline V gene. This CDR3 has 14 residues. V was cut by 5 bases and J by 4 bases, with 10 bases left in between. CDR3 in DNA: TGTGCCACCAGTGTAGGCCCCTCCACCGGGGAGCTGTTTTTT. Its translation is CATSVGPSTGELFF.

This clonotype was seen repeatedly, ten times or more. Since it is a stray read in a library aimed at alpha chains, this beta chain has a size that is not meaningful. This sequence joins TRBV7-6 and TRBJ2-1; 8 bases map to TRBD2. The CDR3 covers 14 residues. Losses at the gene ends were 2 bases for V and 6 bases for J; bases not matched to a gene: 3. Germline assignment: CDR1 SGHVS and CDR2 FNYEAQ. CDR3 in DNA: TGTGCCAGCAGCTTACAAGGGACTAGCAATGAGCAGTTCTTC. Protein sequence: CASSLQGTSNEQFF.

This clonotype was recorded at least ten times. This beta chain slipped into a library made for alpha chains as a stray read, so its size is not meaningful. The chain employs TRBV27 and TRBJ1-6; D ambiguous. CDR1 is MNHEY and CDR2 is SMNVEV in the germline V gene (reference sequence). The CDR3 consists of 15 residues. V shed 3 bases and J shed 0 bases, with 6 bases lying between them. DNA for the CDR3: TGTGCCAGCAGTTTGGGTATCTCCTATAATTCACCCCTCCACTTT. Translation gives CASSLGISYNSPLHF.

This clonotype was seen repeatedly, ten times or more. Being off target in a library aimed at alpha chains, this beta chain has a size of little meaning. This chain connects TRBV29-1 to TRBJ1-1, with D uncertain. CDR1 is SQVTM and CDR2 is ANQGSEA in the germline V gene. V dropped 4 bases and J dropped 0 bases, with 15 bases sitting between them. There are 15 residues in the CDR3. CDR3 sequence: CSVASGWGMNTEAFF. The CDR3 DNA reads TGCAGCGTTGCGTCCGGTTGGGGAATGAACACTGAAGCTTTCTTT.

Of note for this clonotype: The conserved phenylalanine or tryptophan is not found at the CDR3 terminus, so this likely reflects a read error. Since it is a stray read in a library aimed at alpha chains, this beta chain has a size that is not meaningful. This chain links TRBV7-2 with TRBJ2-3, with D possibly TRBD2 on 6 matching bases. V was shortened by 1 base and J by 3 bases, with 8 bases between the two germline ends. This CDR3 is 14 amino acids long. Looked up from germline, CDR1 is SGHTA and CDR2 is FQGNSA. The CDR3 loop is CASSLVGRTDTQYS. The DNA for the CDR3 is TGTGCCAGCAGCTTAGTCGGGAGAACAGATACGCAGTATTCT.